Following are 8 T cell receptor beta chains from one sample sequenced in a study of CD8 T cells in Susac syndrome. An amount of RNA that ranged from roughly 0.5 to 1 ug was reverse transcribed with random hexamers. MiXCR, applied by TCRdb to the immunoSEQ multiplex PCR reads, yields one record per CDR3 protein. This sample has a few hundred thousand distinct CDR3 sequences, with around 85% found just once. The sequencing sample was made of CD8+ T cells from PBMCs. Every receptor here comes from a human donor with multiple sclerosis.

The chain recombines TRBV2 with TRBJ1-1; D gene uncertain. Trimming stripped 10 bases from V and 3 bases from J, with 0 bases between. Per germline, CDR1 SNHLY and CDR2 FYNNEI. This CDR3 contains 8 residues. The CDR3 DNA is TGTGCCAACACTGAAGCTTTCTTT. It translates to CANTEAFF. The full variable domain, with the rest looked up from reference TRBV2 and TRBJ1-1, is EPEVTQTPSHQVTQMGQEVILRCVPISNHLYFYWYRQILGQKVEFLVSFYNNEISEKSEIFDDQFSVERPDGSNFTLKIRSTKLEDSAMYFCANTEAFFGQGTRLTVV.

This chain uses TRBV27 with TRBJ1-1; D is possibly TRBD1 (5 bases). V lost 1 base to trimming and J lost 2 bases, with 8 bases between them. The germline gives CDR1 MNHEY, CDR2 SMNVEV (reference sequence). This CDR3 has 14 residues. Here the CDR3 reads CASSLLGLNTEAFF. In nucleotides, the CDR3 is TGTGCCAGCAGTTTATTGGGACTCAACACTGAAGCTTTCTTT.

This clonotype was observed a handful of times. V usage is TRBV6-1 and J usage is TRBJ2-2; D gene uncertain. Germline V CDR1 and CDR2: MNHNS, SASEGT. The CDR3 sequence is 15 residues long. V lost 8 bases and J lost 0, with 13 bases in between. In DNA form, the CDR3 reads TGTGCCAGCTGGAACATTCTCGCGAACACCGGGGAGCTGTTTTTT. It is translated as CASWNILANTGELFF.

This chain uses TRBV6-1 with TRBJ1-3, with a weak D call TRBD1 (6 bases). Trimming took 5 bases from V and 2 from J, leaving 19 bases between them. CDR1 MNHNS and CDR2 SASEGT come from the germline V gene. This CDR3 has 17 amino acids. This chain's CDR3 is CASSTHRETSPGNTIYF. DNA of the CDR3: TGTGCCAGCAGTACCCACAGGGAGACTAGCCCTGGAAACACCATATATTTT.

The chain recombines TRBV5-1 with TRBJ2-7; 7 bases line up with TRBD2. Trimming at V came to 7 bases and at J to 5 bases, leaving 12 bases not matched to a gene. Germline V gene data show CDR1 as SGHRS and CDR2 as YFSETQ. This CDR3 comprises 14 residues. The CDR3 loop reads CASHEGLPLNEQYF. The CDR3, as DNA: TGCGCCAGCCACGAGGGACTACCCCTCAACGAGCAGTACTTC. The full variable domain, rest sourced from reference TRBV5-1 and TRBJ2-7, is KAGVTQTPRYLIKTRGQQVTLSCSPISGHRSVSWYQQTPGQGLQFLFEYFSETQRNKGNFPGRFSGRQFSNSRSEMNVSTLELGDSALYLCASHEGLPLNEQYFGPGTRLTVT.

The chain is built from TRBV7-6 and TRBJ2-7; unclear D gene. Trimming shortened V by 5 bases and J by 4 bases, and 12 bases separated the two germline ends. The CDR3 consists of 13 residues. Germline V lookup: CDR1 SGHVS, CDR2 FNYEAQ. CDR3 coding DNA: TGTGCCAGCAGCCATAGTGTATGGTACGAGCAGTACTTC. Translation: CASSHSVWYEQYF.

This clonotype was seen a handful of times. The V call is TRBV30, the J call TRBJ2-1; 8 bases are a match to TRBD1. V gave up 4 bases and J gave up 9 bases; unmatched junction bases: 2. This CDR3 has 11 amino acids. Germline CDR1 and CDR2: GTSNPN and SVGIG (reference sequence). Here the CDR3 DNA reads TGTGCCTGGAATGGACAGGGTGAGCAGTTCTTC. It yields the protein CAWNGQGEQFF.

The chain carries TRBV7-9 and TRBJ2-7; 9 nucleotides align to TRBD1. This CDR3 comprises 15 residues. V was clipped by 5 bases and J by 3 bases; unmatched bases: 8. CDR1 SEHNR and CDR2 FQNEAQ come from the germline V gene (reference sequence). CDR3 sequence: CASSRRSTGGYEQYF. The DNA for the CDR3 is TGTGCCAGCAGCCGACGCTCGACAGGGGGCTACGAGCAGTACTTC.